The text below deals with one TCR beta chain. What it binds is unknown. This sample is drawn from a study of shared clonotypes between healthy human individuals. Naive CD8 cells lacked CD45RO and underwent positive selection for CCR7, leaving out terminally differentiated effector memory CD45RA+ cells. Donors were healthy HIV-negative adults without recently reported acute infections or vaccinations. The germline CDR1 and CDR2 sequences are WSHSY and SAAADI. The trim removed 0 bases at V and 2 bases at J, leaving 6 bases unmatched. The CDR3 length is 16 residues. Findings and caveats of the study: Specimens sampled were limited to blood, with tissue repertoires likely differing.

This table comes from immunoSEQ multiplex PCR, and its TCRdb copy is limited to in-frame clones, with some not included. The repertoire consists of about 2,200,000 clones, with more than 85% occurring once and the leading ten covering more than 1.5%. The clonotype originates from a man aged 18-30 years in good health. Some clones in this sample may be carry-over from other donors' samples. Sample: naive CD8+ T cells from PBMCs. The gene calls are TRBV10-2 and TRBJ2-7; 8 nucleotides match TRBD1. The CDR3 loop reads CASSESSRGLTYEQYF. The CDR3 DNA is TGCGCCAGCAGTGAGTCGAGCAGGGGGCTAACCTACGAGCAGTACTTC.